The 2 T cell receptor beta chains below come from one sample, sequenced in a study of long-term antiretroviral therapy in people with HIV. Sequencing used immunoSEQ v3.0 at survey level. The data were produced by immunoSEQ multiplex PCR, yet TCRdb's version contains in-frame clones alone and is incomplete. This sample yields around 23,000 clones, of which about 87% are seen a single time; about 8.7% belongs to the top ten. The specimen was unsorted PBMCs, collected 1.8 years before starting antiretroviral therapy. All receptors come from a man over 45 with HIV.

The chain is built from TRBV2 and TRBJ1-5; the D is unclear. The CDR3 length is 15 residues. Per the germline V gene, CDR1 is SNHLY and CDR2 is FYNNEI. Trimming shortened V by 8 bases and J by 4 bases, and 18 bases separated the two germline ends. Here the CDR3 reads CASREAGSANQPQHF. The CDR3 bases are TGTGCCAGCCGGGAGGCGGGTTCCGCGAATCAGCCCCAGCATTTT.

The V call is TRBV6-5, the J call TRBJ1-2; the match to TRBD1 covers 7 bases. This CDR3 comprises 15 residues. The germline CDR1 and CDR2 sequences are MNHEY and SVGAGI. Losses at the gene ends were 2 bases for V and 0 bases for J; bases not matched to a gene: 3. Here the CDR3 DNA reads TGTGCCAGCAGTTACGTACAGGGGCCTAACTATGGCTACACCTTC. Encoded protein: CASSYVQGPNYGYTF.